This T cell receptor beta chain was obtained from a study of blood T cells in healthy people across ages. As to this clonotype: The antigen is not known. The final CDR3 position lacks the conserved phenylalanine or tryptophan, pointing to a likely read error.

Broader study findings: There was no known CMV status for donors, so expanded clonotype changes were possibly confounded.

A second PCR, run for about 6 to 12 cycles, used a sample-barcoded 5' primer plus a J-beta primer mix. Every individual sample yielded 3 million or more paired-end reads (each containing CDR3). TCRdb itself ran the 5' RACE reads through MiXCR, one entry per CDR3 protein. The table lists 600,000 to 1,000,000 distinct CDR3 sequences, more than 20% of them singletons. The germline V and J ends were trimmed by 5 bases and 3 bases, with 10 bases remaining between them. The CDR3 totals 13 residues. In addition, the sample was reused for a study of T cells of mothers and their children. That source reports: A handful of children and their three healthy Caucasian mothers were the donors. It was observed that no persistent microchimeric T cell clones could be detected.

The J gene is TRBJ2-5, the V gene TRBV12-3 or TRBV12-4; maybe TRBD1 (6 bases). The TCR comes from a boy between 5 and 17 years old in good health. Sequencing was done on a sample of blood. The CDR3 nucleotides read TGTGCCAGCAGTCTACAGGGAGAAGAGACCCAGTACCTC. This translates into CASSLQGEETQYL.